This TCR beta chain comes out of a study of neurological immune-mediated disorders. The making of cDNA relied on 5'RACE with 10-nucleotide random UMIs. TCRdb reanalysed the 5' RACE reads using MiXCR and keeps one entry per CDR3 protein. In the table there are some 31,000 distinct CDR3 sequences, approximately 4.2% of which are singletons. Looked up from germline, CDR1 is LGHDT and CDR2 is YNNKEL (reference sequence). Trimming took 7 bases from V and 1 from J, leaving 13 bases between them. The CDR3 is made up of 14 amino acids. The sequenced sample consisted of PBMCs. The chain couples TRBV3-1 to TRBJ1-1, with D perhaps TRBD1 (5 bases). The TCR originated in a man younger than 30 in good health. The CDR3 sequence: CASTRGGTNTEAFF. Written as DNA, the CDR3 is TGTGCCAGCACCCGGGGGGGTACGAACACTGAAGCTTTCTTT.